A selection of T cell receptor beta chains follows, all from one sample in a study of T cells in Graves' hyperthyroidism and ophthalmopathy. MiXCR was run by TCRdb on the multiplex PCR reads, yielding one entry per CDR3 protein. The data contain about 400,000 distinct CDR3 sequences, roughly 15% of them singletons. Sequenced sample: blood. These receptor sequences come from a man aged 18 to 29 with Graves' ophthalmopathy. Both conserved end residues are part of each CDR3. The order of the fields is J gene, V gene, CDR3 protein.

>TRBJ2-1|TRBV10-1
CASSEPIHSSFLDEQFF
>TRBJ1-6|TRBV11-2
CASSLDRASNSPLHF
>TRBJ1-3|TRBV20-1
CSATPKPYGNTIYF
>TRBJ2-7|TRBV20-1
CSANRGLRVEQYF
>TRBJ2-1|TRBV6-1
CASRRARVNEQFF
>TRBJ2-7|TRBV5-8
CASSSDSGYEQYF
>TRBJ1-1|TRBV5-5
CASSSYGNTEAFF
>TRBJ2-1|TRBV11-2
CASSLEFSLAGAHSGEQFF
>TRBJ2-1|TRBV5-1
CASSSTTSGLVNEQFF
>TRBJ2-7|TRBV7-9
CASSLVTVYEQYF
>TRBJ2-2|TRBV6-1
CASTERSGAGELFF
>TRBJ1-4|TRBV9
CASSVGGGVNEKLFF
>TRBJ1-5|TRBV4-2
CASSQEGQWGNQPQHF
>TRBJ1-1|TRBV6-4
CASSATPGGNTEAFF
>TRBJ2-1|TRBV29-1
CSVDWLAGVVPYNEQFF
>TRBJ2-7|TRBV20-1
CSAREPGQGYEQYF
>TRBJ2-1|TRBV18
CASSPPYNEQFF
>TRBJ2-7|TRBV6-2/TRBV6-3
CASSYGSPTSSYEQYF
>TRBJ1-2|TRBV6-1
CASSGGAGYTF
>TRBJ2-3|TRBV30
CAWSLTGDTQYF
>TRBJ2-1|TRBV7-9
CASSLARSEQFF
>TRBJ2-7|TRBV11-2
CASSYGAGQSSYEQYF
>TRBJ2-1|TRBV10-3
CAISEFRGKYNEQLF
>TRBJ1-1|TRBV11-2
CASSFTRGVVAFF
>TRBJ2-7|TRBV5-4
CASSTDLGEQYF
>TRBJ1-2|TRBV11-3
CASSLEDTGQNYGYTF
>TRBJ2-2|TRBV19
CASSTTGRGGELFF
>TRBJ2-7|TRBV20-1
CSATPPLAGTYEQYF
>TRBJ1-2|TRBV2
CASSRDRGSYGYTF
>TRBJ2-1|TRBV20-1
CSKPGTSGTNEQFF
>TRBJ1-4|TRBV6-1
CAIEGQGGLSANEKLFF
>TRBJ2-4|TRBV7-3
CASSLTLAGVVKNIQHF
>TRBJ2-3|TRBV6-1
CASSEDRAGTDTQYF
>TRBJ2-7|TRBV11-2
CASSLVALAGEQYF
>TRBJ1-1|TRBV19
CASSDAAVGIPNTEAFF
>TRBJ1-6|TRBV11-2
CASSLVGGTNSPLHF
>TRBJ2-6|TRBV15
CATSSSSGANVLTF
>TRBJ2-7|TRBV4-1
CASSQDRPGAAPYEQYF
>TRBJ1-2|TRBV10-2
CAGRPTGPSYGYTF
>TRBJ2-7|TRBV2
CASRQGLPYEQYF
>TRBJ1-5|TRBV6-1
CASSVGTGYNQPQHF
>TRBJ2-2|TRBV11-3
CASSFGLAGGHTGELFF
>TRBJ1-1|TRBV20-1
CSARNWVVTEAFF
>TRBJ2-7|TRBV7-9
CASSSSSGRAPGDEQYF
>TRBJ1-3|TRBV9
CASSVEVDRQTGNTIYF
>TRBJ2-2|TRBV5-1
CASSSGSGSNTGELFF
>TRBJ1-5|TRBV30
CAWSVSNQPQHF
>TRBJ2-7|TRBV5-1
CASSIDPGTTYEQYF
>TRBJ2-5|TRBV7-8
CASSFSGGRQETQYF
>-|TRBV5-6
CASNTTSGSYQFF
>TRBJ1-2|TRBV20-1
CSARDPASEFNYGYTF
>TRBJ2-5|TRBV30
CAFLLAGGRGETQYF
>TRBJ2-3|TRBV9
CASSVGGGGTDTQYF
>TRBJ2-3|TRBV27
CASSLSLIPDTQYF
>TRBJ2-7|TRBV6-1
CASSEVGSYEQYF
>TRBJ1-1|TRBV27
CASSFRGRMNTEAFF
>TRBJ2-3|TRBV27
CASSLSPQREITDTQYF